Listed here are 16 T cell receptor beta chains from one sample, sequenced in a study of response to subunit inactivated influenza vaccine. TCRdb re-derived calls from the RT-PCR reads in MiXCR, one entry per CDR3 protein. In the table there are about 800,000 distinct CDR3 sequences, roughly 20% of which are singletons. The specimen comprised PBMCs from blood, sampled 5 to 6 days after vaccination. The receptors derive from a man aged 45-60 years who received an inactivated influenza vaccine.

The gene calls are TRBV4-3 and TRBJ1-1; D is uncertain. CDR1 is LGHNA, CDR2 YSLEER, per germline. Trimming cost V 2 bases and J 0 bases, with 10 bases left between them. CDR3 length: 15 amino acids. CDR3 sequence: CASSQRTAMNTEAFF. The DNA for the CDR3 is TGCGCCAGCAGCCAAAGGACGGCGATGAACACTGAAGCTTTCTTT.

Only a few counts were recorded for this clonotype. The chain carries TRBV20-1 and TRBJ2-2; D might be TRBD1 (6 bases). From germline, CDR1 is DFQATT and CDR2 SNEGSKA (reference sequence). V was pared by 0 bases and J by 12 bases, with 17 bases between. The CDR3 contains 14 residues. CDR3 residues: CSARDTPGVGQLFF. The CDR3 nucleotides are TGCAGTGCTAGAGATACCCCAGGGGTTGGGCAGCTGTTTTTT.

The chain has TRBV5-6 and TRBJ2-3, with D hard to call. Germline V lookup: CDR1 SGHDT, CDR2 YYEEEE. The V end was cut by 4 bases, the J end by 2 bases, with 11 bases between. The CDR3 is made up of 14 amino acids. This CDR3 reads CASSTKTFTDTQYF. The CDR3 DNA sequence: TGTGCCAGCAGCACGAAAACATTCACAGATACGCAGTATTTT.

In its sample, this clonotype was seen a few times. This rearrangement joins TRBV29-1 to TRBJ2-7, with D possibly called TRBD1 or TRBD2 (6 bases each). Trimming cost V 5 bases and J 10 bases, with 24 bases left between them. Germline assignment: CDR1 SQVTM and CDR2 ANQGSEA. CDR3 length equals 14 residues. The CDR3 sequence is CSVMVGQGTPPQYF. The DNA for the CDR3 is TGCAGCGTTATGGTAGGGCAGGGGACTCCTCCCCAGTACTTC.

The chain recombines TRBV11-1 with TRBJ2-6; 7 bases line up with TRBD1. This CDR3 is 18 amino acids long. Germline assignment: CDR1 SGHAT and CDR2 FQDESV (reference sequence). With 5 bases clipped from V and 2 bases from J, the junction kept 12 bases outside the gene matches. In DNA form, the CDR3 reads TGTGCCAGCAGCCGAAGACGATTAGACAGGGCTGGGGCCAACGTCCTGACTTTC. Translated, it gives CASSRRRLDRAGANVLTF. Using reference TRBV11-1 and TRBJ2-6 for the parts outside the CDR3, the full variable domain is EAEVAQSPRYKITEKSQAVAFWCDPISGHATLYWYRQILGQGPELLVQFQDESVVDDSQLPKDRFSAERLKGVDSTLKIQPAELGDSAMYLCASSRRRLDRAGANVLTFGAGSRLTVL.

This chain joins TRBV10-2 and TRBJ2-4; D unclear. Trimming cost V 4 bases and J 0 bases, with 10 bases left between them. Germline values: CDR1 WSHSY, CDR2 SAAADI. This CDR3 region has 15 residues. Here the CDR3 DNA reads TGCGCCAGCAGTGCAGAGACGTTAGCCAAAAACATTCAGTACTTC. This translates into CASSAETLAKNIQYF.

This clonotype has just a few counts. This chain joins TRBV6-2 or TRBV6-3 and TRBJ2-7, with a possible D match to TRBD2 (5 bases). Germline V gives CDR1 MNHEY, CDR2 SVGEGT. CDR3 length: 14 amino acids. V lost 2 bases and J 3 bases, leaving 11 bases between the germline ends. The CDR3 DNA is TGTGCCAGCAGTTACGATTCGGGGTACTACGAGCAGTACTTC. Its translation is CASSYDSGYYEQYF.

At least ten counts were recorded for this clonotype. The CDR3 spells CSARERGALNTEAFF. The CDR3 region has the DNA TGCAGTGCTAGGGAGCGGGGCGCCTTGAACACTGAAGCTTTCTTT. The chain uses TRBV20-1 and TRBJ1-1; TRBD1 might be the D (5 bases). The CDR3 is 15 amino acids. Germline-derived CDR1 and CDR2 are DFQATT and SNEGSKA (reference sequence). Trimming cost V 3 bases and J 0 bases, with 14 bases left between them.

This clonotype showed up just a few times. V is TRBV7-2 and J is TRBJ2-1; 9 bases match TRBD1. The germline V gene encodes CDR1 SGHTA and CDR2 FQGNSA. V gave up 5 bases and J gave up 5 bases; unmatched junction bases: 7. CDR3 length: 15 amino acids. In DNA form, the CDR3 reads TGTGCCAGCAGCCAGGGACAGGGAAATAACAATGAGCAGTTCTTC. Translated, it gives CASSQGQGNNNEQFF.

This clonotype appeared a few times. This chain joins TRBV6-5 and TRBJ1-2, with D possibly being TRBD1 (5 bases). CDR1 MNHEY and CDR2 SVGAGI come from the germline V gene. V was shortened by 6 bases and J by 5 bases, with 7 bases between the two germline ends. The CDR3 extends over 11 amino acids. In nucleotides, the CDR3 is TGTGCCAGCAGCGGGGCTTATGGCTACACCTTC. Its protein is CASSGAYGYTF.

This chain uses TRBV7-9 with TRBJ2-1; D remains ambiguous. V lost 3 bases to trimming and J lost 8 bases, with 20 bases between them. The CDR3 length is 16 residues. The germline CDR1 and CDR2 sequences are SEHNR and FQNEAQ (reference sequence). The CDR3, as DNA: TGTGCCAGCAGCTTTTCCGGTGTTCTGGCTATCGATGAGCAGTTCTTC. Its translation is CASSFSGVLAIDEQFF.

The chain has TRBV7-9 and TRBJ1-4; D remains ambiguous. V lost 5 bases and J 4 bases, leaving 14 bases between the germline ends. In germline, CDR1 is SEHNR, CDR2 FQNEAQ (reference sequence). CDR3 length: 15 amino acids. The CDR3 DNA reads TGTGCCAGCAGCCCCAGAGGGCTCTATAATGAAAAACTGTTTTTT. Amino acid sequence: CASSPRGLYNEKLFF.

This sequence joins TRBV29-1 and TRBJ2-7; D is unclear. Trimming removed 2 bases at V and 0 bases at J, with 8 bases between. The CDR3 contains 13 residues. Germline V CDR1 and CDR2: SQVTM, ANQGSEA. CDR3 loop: CSVELADSYEQYF. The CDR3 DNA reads TGCAGCGTTGAACTGGCAGACTCCTACGAGCAGTACTTC.

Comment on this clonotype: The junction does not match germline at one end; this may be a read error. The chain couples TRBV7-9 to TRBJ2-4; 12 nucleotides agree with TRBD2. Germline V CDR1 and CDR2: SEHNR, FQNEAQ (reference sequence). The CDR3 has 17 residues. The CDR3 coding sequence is TGTGTCAGCAGCTTAGGATCTAGCGGGAGGGGGTCCGACATTCAGTACTTC. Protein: CVSSLGSSGRGSDIQYF.

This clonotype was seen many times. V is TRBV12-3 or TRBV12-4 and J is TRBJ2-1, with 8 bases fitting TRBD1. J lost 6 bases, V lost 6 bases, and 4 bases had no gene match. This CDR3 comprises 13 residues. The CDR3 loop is CASRRTGINEQFF. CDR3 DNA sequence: TGTGCCAGCAGGAGGACAGGGATCAATGAGCAGTTCTTC.

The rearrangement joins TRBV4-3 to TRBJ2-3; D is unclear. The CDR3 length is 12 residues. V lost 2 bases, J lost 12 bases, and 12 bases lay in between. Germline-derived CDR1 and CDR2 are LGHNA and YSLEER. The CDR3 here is CASSQQSGDQYF. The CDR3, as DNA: TGCGCCAGCAGCCAACAGTCCGGTGACCAGTATTTT.